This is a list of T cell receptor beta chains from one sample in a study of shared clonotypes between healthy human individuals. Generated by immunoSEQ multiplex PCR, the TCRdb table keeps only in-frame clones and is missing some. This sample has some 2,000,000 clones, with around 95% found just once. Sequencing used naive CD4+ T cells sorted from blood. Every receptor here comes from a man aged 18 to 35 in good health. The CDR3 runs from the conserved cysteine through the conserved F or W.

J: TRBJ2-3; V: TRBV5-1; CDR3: CASSLRSGGADTQYF
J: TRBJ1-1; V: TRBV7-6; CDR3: CASSPQTGAHTEAFF
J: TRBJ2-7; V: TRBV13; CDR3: CASSRLGLLTSYEQYF
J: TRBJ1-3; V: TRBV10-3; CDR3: CAISDRVEGNTIYF
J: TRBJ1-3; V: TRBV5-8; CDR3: CASSPGQSSGNTIYF
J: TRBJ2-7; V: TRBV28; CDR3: CASRTPPGGDEQYF
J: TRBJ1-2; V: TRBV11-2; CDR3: CASSLEGYYGYTF
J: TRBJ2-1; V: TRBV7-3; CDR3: CASSSRGGRSDEQFF
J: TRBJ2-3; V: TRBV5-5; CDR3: CASSLQGAGTDTQYF
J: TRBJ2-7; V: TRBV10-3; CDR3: CAITGTSDRHEQYF
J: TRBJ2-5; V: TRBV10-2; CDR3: CASIDPRVQETQYF
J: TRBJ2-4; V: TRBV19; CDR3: CASSYETGGTKNIQYF
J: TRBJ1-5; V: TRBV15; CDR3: CATSRGRNYSNQPQHF
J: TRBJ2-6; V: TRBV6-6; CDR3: CASSYEAGANVLTF
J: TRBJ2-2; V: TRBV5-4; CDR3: CASSFGGGLAANTGELFF
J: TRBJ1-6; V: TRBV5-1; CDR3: CASSLLPARGSNSPLHF
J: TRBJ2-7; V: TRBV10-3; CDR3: CAISELQGYEQYF
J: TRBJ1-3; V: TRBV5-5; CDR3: CASSYIGNTIYF
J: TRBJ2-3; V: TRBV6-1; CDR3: CASSVGGTSTDTQYF
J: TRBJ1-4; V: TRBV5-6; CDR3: CASSFGGEKLFF
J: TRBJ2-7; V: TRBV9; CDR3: CASSVGGQGFYEQYF
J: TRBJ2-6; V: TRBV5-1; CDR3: CASSFTGVGANVLTF
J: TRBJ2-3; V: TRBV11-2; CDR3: CASRRPGQGTPYTQYF
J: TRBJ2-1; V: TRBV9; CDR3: CASSVVPLGGASYNEQFF
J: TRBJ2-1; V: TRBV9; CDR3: CASSVGLPWASGRYDNEQFF
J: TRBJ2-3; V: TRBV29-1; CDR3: CSVIAGSSTDTQYF
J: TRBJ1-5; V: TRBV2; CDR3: CASSVGGLNQPQHF
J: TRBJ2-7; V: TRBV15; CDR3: CATSRGSKAYEQYF
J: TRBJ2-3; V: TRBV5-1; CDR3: CASTPGGNTQYF
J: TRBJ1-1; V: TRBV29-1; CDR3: CSVRQGLRTEAFF
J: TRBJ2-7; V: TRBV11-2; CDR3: CASSFEVPPEQYF
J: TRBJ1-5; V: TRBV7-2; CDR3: CASSLELGSNQPQHF
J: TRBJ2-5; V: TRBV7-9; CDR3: CASSFRASGSETQYF
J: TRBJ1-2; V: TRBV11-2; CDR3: CASTGQGHYGYTF
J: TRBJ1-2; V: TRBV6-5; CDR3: CASSYSGDPNYGYTF
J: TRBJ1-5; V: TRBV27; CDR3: CASSFAGQPQHF
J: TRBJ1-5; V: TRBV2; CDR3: CASSKQDYSNQPQHF
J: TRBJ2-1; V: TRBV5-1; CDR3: CASSLAGGGSYNEQFF
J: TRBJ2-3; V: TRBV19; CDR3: CASAESTDTQYF
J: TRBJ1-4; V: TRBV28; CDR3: CASRVKRNEKLFF
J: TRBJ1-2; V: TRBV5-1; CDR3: CASSSTTGTGGYTF